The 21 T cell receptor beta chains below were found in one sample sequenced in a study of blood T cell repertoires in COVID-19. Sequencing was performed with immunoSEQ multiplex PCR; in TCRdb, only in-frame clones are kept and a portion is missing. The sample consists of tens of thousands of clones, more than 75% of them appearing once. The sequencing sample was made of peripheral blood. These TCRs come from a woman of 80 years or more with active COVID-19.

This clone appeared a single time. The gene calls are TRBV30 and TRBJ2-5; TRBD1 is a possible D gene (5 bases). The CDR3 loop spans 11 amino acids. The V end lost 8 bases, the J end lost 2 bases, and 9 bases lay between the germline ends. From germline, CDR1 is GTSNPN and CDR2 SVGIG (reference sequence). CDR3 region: CAIREQETQYF. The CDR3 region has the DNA TGTGCCATCAGGGAACAAGAGACCCAGTACTTC.

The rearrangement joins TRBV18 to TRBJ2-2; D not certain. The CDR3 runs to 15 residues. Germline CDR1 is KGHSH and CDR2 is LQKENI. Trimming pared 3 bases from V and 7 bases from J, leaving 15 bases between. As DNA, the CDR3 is TGTGCCAGCTCACCCTGGAACTTCGCGGACGGGGAGCTGTTTTTT. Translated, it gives CASSPWNFADGELFF.

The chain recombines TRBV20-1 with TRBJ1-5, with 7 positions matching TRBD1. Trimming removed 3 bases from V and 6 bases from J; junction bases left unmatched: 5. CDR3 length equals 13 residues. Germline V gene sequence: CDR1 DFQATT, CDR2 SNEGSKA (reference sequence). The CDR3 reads CSASGQDGQPQHF. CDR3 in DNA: TGCAGTGCTAGTGGACAGGACGGTCAGCCCCAGCATTTT.

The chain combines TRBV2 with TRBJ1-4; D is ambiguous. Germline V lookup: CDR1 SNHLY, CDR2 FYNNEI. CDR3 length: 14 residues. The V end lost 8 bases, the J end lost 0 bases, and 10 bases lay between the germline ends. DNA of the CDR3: TGTGCCAGCCGTAGCGAGGCAACTAATGAAAAACTGTTTTTT. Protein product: CASRSEATNEKLFF. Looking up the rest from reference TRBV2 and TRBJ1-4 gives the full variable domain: EPEVTQTPSHQVTQMGQEVILRCVPISNHLYFYWYRQILGQKVEFLVSFYNNEISEKSEIFDDQFSVERPDGSNFTLKIRSTKLEDSAMYFCASRSEATNEKLFFGSGTQLSVL.

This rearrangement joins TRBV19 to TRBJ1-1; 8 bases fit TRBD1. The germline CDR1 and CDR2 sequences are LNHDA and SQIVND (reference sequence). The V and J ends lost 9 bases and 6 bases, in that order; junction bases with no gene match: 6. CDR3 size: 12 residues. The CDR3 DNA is TGTGCCAGCAGCAGGGGGCGGGCTGAAGCTTTCTTT. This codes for CASSRGRAEAFF.

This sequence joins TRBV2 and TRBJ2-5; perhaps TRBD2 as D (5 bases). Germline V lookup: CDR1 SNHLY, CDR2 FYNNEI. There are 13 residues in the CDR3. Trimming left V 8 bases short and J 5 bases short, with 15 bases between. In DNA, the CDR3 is TGTGCCAGCGCTGGGCCGGGATTGGAGACCCAGTACTTC. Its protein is CASAGPGLETQYF.

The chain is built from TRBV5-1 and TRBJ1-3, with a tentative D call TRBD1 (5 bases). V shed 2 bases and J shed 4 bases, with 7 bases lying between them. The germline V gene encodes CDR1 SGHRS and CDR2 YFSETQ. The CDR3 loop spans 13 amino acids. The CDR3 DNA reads TGCGCCAGCAGCTTTGGGGCGGGAAACACCATATATTTT. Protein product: CASSFGAGNTIYF. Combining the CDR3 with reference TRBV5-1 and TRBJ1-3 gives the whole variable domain KAGVTQTPRYLIKTRGQQVTLSCSPISGHRSVSWYQQTPGQGLQFLFEYFSETQRNKGNFPGRFSGRQFSNSRSEMNVSTLELGDSALYLCASSFGAGNTIYFGEGSWLTVV.

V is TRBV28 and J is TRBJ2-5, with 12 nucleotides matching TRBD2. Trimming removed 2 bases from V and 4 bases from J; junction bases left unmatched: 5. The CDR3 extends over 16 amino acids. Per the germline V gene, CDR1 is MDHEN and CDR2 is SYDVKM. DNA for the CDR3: TGTGCCAGCAGTTTACCCGGACTAGCGGGACTAGAGACCCAGTACTTC. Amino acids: CASSLPGLAGLETQYF.

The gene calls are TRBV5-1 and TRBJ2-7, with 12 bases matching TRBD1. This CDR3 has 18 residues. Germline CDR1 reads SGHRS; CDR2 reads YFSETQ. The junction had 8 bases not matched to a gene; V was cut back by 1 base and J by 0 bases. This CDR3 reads CASSLPPGTGGTSYEQYF. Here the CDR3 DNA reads TGCGCCAGCAGCTTGCCTCCTGGGACAGGGGGCACCTCCTACGAGCAGTACTTC.

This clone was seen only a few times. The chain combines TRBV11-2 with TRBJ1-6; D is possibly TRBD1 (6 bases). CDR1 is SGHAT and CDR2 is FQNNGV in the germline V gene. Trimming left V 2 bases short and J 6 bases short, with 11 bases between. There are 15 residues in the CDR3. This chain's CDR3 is CASSLRGRGNSPLHF. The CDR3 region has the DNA TGTGCCAGCAGCTTACGGGGCAGGGGTAATTCACCCCTCCACTTT.

The CDR3 bases are TGCGCCAGCAGCATTCCCGGCACAGATACGCAGTATTTT. Encoded protein: CASSIPGTDTQYF. The chain combines TRBV4-1 with TRBJ2-3; D is undetermined. CDR1 is MGHRA, CDR2 YSYEKL, per germline. The CDR3 sequence is 13 residues long. Trimming removed 5 bases at V and 1 base at J, with 7 bases between.

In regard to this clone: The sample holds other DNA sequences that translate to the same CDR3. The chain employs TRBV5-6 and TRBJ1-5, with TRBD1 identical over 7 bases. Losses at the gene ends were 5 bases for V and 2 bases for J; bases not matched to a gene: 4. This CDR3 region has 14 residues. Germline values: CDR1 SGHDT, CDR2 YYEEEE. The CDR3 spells CASSPDRGNQPQHF. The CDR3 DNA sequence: TGTGCCAGCAGTCCAGACAGGGGCAATCAGCCCCAGCATTTT.

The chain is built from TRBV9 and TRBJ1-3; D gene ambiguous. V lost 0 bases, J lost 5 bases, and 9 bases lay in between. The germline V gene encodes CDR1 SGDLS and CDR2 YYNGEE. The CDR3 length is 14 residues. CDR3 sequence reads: CASSVDPDRNTIYF. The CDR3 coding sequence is TGTGCCAGCAGCGTAGATCCAGACAGAAACACCATATATTTT. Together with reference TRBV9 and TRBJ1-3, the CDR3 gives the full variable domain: DSGVTQTPKHLITATGQRVTLRCSPRSGDLSVYWYQQSLDQGLQFLIQYYNGEERAKGNILERFSAQQFPDLHSELNLSSLELGDSALYFCASSVDPDRNTIYFGEGSWLTVV.

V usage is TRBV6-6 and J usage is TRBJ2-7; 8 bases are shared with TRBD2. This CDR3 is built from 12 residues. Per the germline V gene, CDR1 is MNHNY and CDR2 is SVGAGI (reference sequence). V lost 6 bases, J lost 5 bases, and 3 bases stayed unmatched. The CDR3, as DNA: TGTGCCAGCAGAAGCGGGAGTGACGAGCAGTACTTC. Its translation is CASRSGSDEQYF.

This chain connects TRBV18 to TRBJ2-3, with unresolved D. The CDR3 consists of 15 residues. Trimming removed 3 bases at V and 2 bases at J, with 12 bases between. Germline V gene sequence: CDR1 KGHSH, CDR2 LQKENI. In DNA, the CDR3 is TGTGCCAGCTCACCGGAGATGAGGTTCACAGATACGCAGTATTTT. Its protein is CASSPEMRFTDTQYF.

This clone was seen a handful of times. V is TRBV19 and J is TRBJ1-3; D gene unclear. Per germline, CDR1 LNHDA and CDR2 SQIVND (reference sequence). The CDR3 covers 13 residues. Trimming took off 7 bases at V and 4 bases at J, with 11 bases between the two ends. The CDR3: CASIVSEGNTIYF. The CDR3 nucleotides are TGTGCCAGTATCGTTTCCGAGGGAAACACCATATATTTT.

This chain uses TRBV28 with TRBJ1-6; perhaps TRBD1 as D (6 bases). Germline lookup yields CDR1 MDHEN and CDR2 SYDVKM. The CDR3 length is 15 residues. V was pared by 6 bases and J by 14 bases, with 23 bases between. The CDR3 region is CASSPAGTRVGALHF. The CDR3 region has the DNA TGTGCCAGCAGCCCCGCCGGGACAAGGGTGGGCGCCCTCCACTTT. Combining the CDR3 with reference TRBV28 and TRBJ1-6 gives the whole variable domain DVKVTQSSRYLVKRTGEKVFLECVQDMDHENMFWYRQDPGLGLRLIYFSYDVKMKEKGDIPEGYSVSREKKERFSLILESASTNQTSMYLCASSPAGTRVGALHFGNGTRLTVT.

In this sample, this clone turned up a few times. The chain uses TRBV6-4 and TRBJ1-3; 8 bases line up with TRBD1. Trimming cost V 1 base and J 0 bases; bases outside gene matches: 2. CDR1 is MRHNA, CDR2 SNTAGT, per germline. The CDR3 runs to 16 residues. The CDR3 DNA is TGTGCCAGCAGTGACTGGGACAGGAGCTCTGGAAACACCATATATTTT. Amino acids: CASSDWDRSSGNTIYF.

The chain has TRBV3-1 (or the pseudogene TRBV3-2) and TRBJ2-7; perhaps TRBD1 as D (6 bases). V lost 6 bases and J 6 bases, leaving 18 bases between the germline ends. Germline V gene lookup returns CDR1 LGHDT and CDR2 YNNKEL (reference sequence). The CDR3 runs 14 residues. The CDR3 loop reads CASRPGAQGREQYF. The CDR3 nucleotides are TGTGCCAGCAGACCAGGGGCTCAGGGACGCGAGCAGTACTTC.

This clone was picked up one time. CDR3 sequence reads: CASNRIAGETQYF. The CDR3 DNA reads TGTGCCAGCAATAGGATAGCCGGAGAGACCCAGTACTTC. This chain connects TRBV2 to TRBJ2-5; D is uncertain. Germline V gene data show CDR1 as SNHLY and CDR2 as FYNNEI. The CDR3 loop spans 13 amino acids. The V gene lost 7 bases and the J gene lost 4 bases, with 13 bases spanning the gap.

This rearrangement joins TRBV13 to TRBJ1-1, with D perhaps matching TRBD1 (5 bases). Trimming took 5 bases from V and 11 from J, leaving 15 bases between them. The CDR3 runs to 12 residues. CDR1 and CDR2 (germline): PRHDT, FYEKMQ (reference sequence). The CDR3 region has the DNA TGTGCCAGCAGCCTCGCGGGGCGAGGGGCTTTCTTT. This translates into CASSLAGRGAFF. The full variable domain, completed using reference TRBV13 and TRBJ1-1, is AAGVIQSPRHLIKEKRETATLKCYPIPRHDTVYWYQQGPGQDPQFLISFYEKMQSDKGSIPDRFSAQQFSDYHSELNMSSLELGDSALYFCASSLAGRGAFFGQGTRLTVV.